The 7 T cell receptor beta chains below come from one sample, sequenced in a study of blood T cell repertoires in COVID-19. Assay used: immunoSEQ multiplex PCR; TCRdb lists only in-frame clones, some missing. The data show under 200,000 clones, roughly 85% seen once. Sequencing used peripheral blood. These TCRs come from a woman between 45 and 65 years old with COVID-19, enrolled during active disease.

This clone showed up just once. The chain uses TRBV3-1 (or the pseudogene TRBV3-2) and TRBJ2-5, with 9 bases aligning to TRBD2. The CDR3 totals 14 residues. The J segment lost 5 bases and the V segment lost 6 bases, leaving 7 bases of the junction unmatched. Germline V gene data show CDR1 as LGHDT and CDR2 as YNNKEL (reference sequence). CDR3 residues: CASSISGGSETQYF. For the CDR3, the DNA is TGTGCCAGCAGTATAAGCGGGGGGTCGGAGACCCAGTACTTC.

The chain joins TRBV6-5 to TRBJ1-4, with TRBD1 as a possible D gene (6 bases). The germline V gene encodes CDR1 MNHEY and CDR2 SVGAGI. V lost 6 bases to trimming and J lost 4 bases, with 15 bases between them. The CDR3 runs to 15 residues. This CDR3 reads CASSQLQGRNEKLFF. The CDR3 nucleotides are TGTGCCAGCAGCCAGCTACAGGGACGTAATGAAAAACTGTTTTTT.

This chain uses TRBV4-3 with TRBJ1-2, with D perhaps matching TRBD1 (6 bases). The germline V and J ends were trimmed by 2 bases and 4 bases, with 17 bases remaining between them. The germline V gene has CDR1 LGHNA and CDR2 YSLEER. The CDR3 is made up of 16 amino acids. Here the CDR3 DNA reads TGCGCCAGCAGCCAACTCGGGGGGGGCAGTTCCTATGGCTACACCTTC. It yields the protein CASSQLGGGSSYGYTF.

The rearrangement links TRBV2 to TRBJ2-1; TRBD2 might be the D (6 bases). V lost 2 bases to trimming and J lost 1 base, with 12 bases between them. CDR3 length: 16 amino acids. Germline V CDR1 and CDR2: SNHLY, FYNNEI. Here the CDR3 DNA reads TGTGCCAGCAGTGAACAGGGAGGTTTGTCCTACAATGAGCAGTTCTTC. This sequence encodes CASSEQGGLSYNEQFF.

CDR3 in DNA: TGTGCCAGCAGTTTAGGCGGGGGCCTACAAGAGACCCAGTACTTC. Translating it yields CASSLGGGLQETQYF. This rearrangement joins TRBV27 to TRBJ2-5, with a possible D match to TRBD2 (7 bases). Germline loops: CDR1 MNHEY, CDR2 SMNVEV (reference sequence). The CDR3 totals 15 residues. V was clipped by 2 bases and J by 2 bases, with 12 bases between them.

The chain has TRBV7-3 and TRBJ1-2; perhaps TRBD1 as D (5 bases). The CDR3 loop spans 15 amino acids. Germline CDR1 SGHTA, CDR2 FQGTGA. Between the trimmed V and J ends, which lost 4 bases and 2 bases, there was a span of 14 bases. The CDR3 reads CASSSGGSSNYGYTF. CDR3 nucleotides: TGTGCCAGCAGCTCCGGGGGGAGCTCAAACTATGGCTACACCTTC.

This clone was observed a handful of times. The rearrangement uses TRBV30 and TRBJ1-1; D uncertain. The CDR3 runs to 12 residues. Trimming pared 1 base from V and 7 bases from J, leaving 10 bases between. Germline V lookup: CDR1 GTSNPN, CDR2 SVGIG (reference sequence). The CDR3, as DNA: TGTGCCTGGAGTGAAGAGGTCTTTGAAGCTTTCTTT. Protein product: CAWSEEVFEAFF.